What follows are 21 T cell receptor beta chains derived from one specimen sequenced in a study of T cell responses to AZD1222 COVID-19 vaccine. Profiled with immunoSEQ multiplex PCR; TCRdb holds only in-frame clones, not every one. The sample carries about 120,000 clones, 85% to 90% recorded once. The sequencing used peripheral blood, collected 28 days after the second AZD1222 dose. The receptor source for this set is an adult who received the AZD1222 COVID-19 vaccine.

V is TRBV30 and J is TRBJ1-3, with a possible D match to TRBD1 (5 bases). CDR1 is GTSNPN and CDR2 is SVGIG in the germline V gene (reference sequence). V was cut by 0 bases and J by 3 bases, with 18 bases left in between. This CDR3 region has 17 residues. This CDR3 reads CAWSVGAGGVFGNTIYF. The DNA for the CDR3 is TGTGCCTGGAGTGTAGGAGCGGGGGGGGTATTTGGAAACACCATATATTTT.

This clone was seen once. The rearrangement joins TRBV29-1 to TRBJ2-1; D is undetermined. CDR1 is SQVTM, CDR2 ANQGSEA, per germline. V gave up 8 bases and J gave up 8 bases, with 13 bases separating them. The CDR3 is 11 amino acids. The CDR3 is CSLGPQHEQFF. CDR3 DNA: TGCAGCCTGGGCCCCCAGCATGAGCAGTTCTTC.

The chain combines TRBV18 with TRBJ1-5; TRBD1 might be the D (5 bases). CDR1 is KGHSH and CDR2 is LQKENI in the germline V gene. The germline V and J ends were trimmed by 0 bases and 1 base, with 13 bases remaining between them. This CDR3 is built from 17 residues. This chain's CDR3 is CASSPPGLGGSNQPQHF. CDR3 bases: TGTGCCAGCTCACCACCGGGGCTCGGGGGGAGCAATCAGCCCCAGCATTTT.

Here the CDR3 DNA reads TGCGCCAGCCAGAGGGACAGATATTCGAACACTGAAGCTTTCTTT. Translated, it gives CASQRDRYSNTEAFF. The V and J genes are TRBV4-3 and TRBJ1-1; TRBD1 matches 7 bases. From germline, CDR1 is LGHNA and CDR2 YSLEER. V lost 8 bases to trimming and J lost 1 base; unmatched junction nucleotides: 10. This CDR3 is built from 15 residues.

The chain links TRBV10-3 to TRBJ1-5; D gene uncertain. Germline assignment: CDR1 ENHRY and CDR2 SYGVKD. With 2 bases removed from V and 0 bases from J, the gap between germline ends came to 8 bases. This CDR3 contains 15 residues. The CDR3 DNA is TGTGCCATCAGTGAGCTTCCCTCTAGCAATCAGCCCCAGCATTTT. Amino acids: CAISELPSSNQPQHF.

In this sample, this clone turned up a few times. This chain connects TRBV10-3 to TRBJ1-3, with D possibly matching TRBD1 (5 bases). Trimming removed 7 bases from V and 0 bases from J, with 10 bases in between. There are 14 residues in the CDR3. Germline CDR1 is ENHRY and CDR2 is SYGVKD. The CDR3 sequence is CAIKTGISGNTIYF. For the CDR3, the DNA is TGTGCCATCAAAACAGGAATCTCTGGAAACACCATATATTTT.

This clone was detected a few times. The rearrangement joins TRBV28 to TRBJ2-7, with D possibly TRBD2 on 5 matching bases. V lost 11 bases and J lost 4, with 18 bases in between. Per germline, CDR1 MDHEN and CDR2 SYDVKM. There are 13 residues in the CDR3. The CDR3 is CAYVAVTGYEQYF. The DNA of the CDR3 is TGTGCCTATGTAGCCGTGACGGGATACGAGCAGTACTTC.

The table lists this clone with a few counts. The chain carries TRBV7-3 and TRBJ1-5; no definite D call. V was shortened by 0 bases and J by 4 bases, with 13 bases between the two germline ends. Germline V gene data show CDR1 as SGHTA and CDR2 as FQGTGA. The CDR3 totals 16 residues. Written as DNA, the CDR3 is TGTGCCAGCAGCTTAACCCACAAGGGCGGGAATCAGCCCCAGCATTTT. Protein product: CASSLTHKGGNQPQHF.

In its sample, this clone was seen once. The CDR3 reads CAWSVKAPGELFF. CDR3 nucleotide sequence: TGTGCCTGGAGTGTGAAGGCGCCCGGGGAGCTGTTTTTT. The chain has TRBV30 and TRBJ2-2, with D uncertain. This CDR3 region has 13 residues. The germline V and J ends were trimmed by 0 bases and 6 bases, with 8 bases remaining between them. Germline V gene data show CDR1 as GTSNPN and CDR2 as SVGIG (reference sequence).

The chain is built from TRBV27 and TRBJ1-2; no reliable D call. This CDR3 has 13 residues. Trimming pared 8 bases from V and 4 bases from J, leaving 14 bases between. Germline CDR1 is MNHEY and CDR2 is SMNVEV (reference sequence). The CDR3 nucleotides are TGTGCCAGCGCTCGGGGAGGCACCTATGGCTACACCTTC. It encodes CASARGGTYGYTF.

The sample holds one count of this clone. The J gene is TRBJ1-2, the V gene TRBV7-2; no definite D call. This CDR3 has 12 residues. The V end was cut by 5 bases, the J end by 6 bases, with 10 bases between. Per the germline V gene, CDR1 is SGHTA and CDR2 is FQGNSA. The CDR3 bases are TGTGCCAGCAGCCAGGACCCTGATGGCTACACCTTC. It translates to CASSQDPDGYTF. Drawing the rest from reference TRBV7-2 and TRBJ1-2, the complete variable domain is GAGVSQSPSNKVTEKGKDVELRCDPISGHTALYWYRQSLGQGLEFLIYFQGNSAPDKSGLPSDRFSAERTGGSVSTLTIQRTQQEDSAVYLCASSQDPDGYTFGSGTRLTVV.

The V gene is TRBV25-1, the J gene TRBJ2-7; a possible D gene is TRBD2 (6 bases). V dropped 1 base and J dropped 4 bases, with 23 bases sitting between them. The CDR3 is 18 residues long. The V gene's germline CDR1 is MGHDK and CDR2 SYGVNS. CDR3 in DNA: TGTGCCAGCAGTGAATCACTTCTGACCCCCTCGACTAGGTACGAGCAGTACTTC. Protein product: CASSESLLTPSTRYEQYF.

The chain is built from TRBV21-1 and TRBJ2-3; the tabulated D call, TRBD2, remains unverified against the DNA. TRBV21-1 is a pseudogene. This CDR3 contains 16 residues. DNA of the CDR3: TGTGCCAGCACCCGGGGGGGGACTAGGAGCACAGATACGCAGTATTTT. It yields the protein CASTRGGTRSTDTQYF.

The CDR3 spells CASSFGATPYEQYF. The DNA for the CDR3 is TGTGCCAGCAGTTTCGGAGCGACCCCCTACGAGCAGTACTTC. The chain links TRBV27 to TRBJ2-7; D unresolved. Trimming removed 3 bases at V and 2 bases at J, with 11 bases between. Germline values: CDR1 MNHEY, CDR2 SMNVEV (reference sequence). CDR3 length: 14 amino acids.

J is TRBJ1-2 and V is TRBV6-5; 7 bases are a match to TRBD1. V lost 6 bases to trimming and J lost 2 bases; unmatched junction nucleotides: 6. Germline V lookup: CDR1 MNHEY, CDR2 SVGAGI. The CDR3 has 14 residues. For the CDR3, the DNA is TGTGCCAGCAGATTGACAGGGAGCAACTATGGCTACACCTTC. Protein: CASRLTGSNYGYTF.

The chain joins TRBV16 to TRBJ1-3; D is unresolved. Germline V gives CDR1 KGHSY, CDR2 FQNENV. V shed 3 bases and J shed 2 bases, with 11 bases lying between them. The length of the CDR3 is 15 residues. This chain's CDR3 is CASSHPGGTGNTIYF. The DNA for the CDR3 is TGTGCCAGCAGCCACCCCGGCGGAACTGGAAACACCATATATTTT.

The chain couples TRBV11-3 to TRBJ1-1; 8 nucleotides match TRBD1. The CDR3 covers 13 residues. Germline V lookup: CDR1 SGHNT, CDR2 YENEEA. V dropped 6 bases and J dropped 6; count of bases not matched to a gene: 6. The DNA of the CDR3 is TGTGCCAGCAGTTCCCAGGGGGCGGCTGAAGCTTTCTTT. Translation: CASSSQGAAEAFF. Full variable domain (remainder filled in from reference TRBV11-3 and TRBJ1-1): EAGVVQSPRYKIIEKKQPVAFWCNPISGHNTLYWYLQNLGQGPELLIRYENEEAVDDSQLPKDRFSAERLKGVDSTLKIQPAELGDSAVYLCASSSQGAAEAFFGQGTRLTVV.

CDR3 amino acids: CASSYRTGNQPQHF. CDR3 nucleotides: TGTGCCAGCAGTTACCGGACAGGGAATCAGCCCCAGCATTTT. This rearrangement joins TRBV6-5 to TRBJ1-5, with TRBD1 identical over 8 bases. Germline loops: CDR1 MNHEY, CDR2 SVGAGI. This CDR3 is built from 14 residues. Trimming at V came to 2 bases and at J to 4 bases, leaving 1 base not matched to a gene.

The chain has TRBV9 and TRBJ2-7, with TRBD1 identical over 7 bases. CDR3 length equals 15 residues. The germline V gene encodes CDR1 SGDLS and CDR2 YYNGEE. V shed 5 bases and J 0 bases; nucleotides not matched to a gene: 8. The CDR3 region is CASSQRRDSSYEQYF. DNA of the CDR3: TGTGCCAGCAGTCAACGCCGGGACAGCTCCTACGAGCAGTACTTC.

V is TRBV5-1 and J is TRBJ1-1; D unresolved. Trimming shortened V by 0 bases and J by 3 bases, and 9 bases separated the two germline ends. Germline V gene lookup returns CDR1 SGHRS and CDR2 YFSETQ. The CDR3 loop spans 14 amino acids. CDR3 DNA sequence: TGCGCCAGCAGCTTGGACAGCGTCGACACTGAAGCTTTCTTT. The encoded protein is CASSLDSVDTEAFF.

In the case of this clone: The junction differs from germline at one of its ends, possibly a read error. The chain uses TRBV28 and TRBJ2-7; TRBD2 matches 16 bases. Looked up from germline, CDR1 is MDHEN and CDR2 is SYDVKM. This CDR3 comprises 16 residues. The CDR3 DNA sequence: TGTGCCAGCAGGGGGGCTTCGGGACTAGCGGGAGGGCCCTGGCACTTC. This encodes CASRGASGLAGGPWHF.